Listed here are 30 T cell receptor beta chains from one sample, sequenced in a study of T-cell reconstitution after alpha-beta-depleted transplantation in children listed by TCRdb under 2016. Per the publication, the treatment or condition label means: allogeneic hematopoietic cell transplantation with graft depleted of TCRalphabeta T cells and CD19 B cells. The library was built by means of PCR. The reads were generated on an Illumina HiSeq 2500. To normalize quantification of the TCRbeta repertoire, the TCR libraries were built with molecular barcoding that relied on unique molecular identifiers. The public reads were quality trimmed at Q25 with fastp and then assembled into clones with MiXCR by TCRdb, keeping productive beta chains. Each entry merges the rows of one CDR3 protein and shows their most common DNA and genes. This sample comprises 65,000 to 70,000 distinct CDR3 sequences, just under 5% of them detected only once. The ten most abundant clones make up 15% to 20% of the sample.

This sample comprised PBMCs, mostly from graft donor cells, obtained 180 days after TCRalphabeta/CD19-depleted stem cell transplant. These receptors originate from a boy younger than two who had a stem cell transplant for acute myeloid leukemia, so the T cells may come from the graft donor.

This clonotype has at least ten counts. The V and J genes are TRBV10-3 and TRBJ1-5; TRBD1 matches at 12 bases. Germline CDR1 ENHRY, CDR2 SYGVKD. The CDR3 spans 19 residues. The ends lost 3 bases at V and 1 base at J; junction bases unmatched: 10. Written as DNA, the CDR3 is TGTGCCATCAGTGACAGTCCCGGGACAGGGGGCGCAAGCAATCAGCCCCAGCATTTT. Its translation: CAISDSPGTGGASNQPQHF.

Ten or more counts support this clonotype. The rearrangement links TRBV5-1 to TRBJ2-1; maybe TRBD2 (6 bases). Per the germline V gene, CDR1 is SGHRS and CDR2 is YFSETQ. This CDR3 region has 16 residues. V lost 0 bases, J lost 2 bases, and 12 bases lay in between. The CDR3 nucleotides read TGCGCCAGCAGCTTGGACAAGGGAGGACCCTACAATGAGCAGTTCTTC. Translating gives CASSLDKGGPYNEQFF.

This clonotype was seen repeatedly, ten times or more. The chain uses TRBV30 and TRBJ2-7; no firm D call. Trimming removed 3 bases at V and 7 bases at J, with 22 bases between. The CDR3 sequence is 15 residues long. Per the germline V gene, CDR1 is GTSNPN and CDR2 is SVGIG (reference sequence). The CDR3 sequence: CAWRGDSWSLEEQYF. The CDR3 bases are TGTGCCTGGAGAGGTGACTCTTGGTCTTTGGAAGAGCAGTACTTC.

The rearrangement links TRBV7-2 to TRBJ2-1; 10 bases are a match to TRBD1. Germline V gene data show CDR1 as SGHTA and CDR2 as FQGNSA. The CDR3 extends over 14 amino acids. V was clipped by 3 bases and J by 9 bases; unmatched bases: 5. CDR3 bases: TGTGCCAGCAGCTTCGACAGGGGGCGCGTTGAGCAGTTCTTC. Amino acid sequence: CASSFDRGRVEQFF.

This clonotype occurred many times. This chain joins TRBV20-1 and TRBJ2-7; TRBD1 might be the D (5 bases). Trimming left V 1 base short and J 4 bases short, with 8 bases between. The CDR3 sequence is 12 residues long. Germline CDR1 DFQATT, CDR2 SNEGSKA (reference sequence). CDR3 loop: CSARVGVYEQYV. The CDR3 DNA reads TGCAGTGCTAGAGTAGGGGTTTACGAGCAGTACGTC.

This clonotype appeared many times. This sequence joins TRBV21-1 and TRBJ2-7. TRBV21-1 is a pseudogene locus. The CDR3 sequence is 14 residues long. The CDR3: CASNLGRGCYEQYV. The CDR3 DNA follows: TGTGCCAGCAACCTCGGGAGGGGCTGCTACGAGCAGTACGTC.

A word on this clonotype: This may come from a read error, since a much larger clone is one base off. The rearrangement links TRBV20-1 to TRBJ2-6, with TRBD1 matching 8 bases. In germline, CDR1 is DFQATT, CDR2 SNEGSKA (reference sequence). The CDR3 is 17 amino acids. The CDR3 DNA sequence: TGCTGTGCTTCACTGACAGGGGAAACCTCTGGGGCCAACGTCCTGACTTTC. Encoded protein: CCASLTGETSGANVLTF.

This clonotype was picked up many times. The chain employs TRBV12-3 or TRBV12-4 and TRBJ2-5, with 7 bases matching TRBD2. This CDR3 has 13 residues. Unmatched junction bases numbered 5, after V lost 6 bases and J lost 4 bases. CDR3 residues: CASRWGGVETQYF. The CDR3 DNA follows: TGTGCCAGCAGGTGGGGGGGAGTAGAGACCCAGTACTTC.

This chain links TRBV19 with TRBJ1-1; TRBD1 aligns across 7 bases. CDR3 length: 12 residues. Germline CDR1 is LNHDA and CDR2 is SQIVND (reference sequence). V lost 8 bases to trimming and J lost 4 bases; unmatched junction nucleotides: 4. The CDR3 spells CASRQGGTEAFF. The DNA for the CDR3 is TGTGCCAGTCGACAGGGTGGCACTGAAGCTTTCTTT.

This clonotype was counted many times. The rearrangement links TRBV20-1 to TRBJ2-2, with unresolved D. CDR1 DFQATT and CDR2 SNEGSKA come from the germline V gene (reference sequence). Trimming removed 1 base from V and 6 bases from J, with 9 bases in between. The CDR3 consists of 13 residues. CDR3 sequence reads: CSARGSSAGELFF. For the CDR3, the DNA is TGCAGTGCTAGAGGGTCCTCGGCCGGGGAGCTGTTTTTT.

This clonotype was recorded many times. This chain uses TRBV4-1 with TRBJ2-7, with a tentative D call TRBD1 (6 bases). The V end lost 4 bases, the J end lost 0 bases, and 10 bases lay between the germline ends. The germline CDR1 and CDR2 sequences are MGHRA and YSYEKL. This CDR3 is built from 14 residues. The chain's CDR3 is CASSPQTGSYEQYF. The DNA of the CDR3 is TGCGCCAGCAGCCCCCAGACAGGCTCCTACGAGCAGTACTTC.

This clonotype occurred many times. The chain recombines TRBV12-3 or TRBV12-4 with TRBJ2-2; D gene ambiguous. This CDR3 is built from 13 residues. The ends were cut back, 1 base at V and 4 bases at J, with 4 bases in the middle. The CDR3 nucleotides read TGTGCCAGCAGTTTAGGCCTCACCGGGGAGCTGTTTTTT. Translating it yields CASSLGLTGELFF.

This clonotype was recorded many times. The genes are TRBV21-1 and TRBJ2-3; the D call in the table, TRBD2, was not verified against the DNA. TRBV21-1 is deemed a pseudogene. CDR3 length equals 14 residues. The CDR3 nucleotides read TGTGCCAGCAGCAGTTTGAGGGGACTAGCCCCGCAGTATTTT. Protein sequence: CASSSLRGLAPQYF.

Many counts were recorded for this clonotype. This chain joins TRBV3-1 and TRBJ2-5, with D uncertain. Trimming stripped 7 bases from V and 1 base from J, with 13 bases between. The CDR3 sequence is 14 residues long. Looked up from germline, CDR1 is LGHDT and CDR2 is YNNKEL (reference sequence). This CDR3 reads CASTRSGPQETQYF. The CDR3 DNA reads as TGTGCCAGCACTCGGTCAGGACCCCAAGAGACCCAGTACTTC.

This clonotype was counted at least ten times. V usage is TRBV5-1 and J usage is TRBJ2-1, with TRBD1 as a possible D gene (5 bases). This CDR3 spans 13 amino acids. Trimming took off 4 bases at V and 6 bases at J, with 11 bases between the two ends. CDR1 and CDR2 from the germline V gene are SGHRS and YFSETQ. The CDR3 region is CASSLQGLNEQFF. The CDR3 region has the DNA TGCGCCAGCAGCCTTCAGGGCCTCAATGAGCAGTTCTTC.

In its sample, this clonotype was seen many times. V gene TRBV5-1 combines with J gene TRBJ2-1, with unresolved D. Germline CDR1 and CDR2: SGHRS and YFSETQ. V shed 0 bases and J shed 2 bases, with 6 bases lying between them. The CDR3 has 14 amino acids. The CDR3 region is CASSLGLPYNEQFF. CDR3 DNA sequence: TGCGCCAGCAGCTTGGGGCTACCCTACAATGAGCAGTTCTTC.

This clonotype occurred a few times. A much larger clonotype is one base distant, so this may be a read error. The chain joins TRBV10-3 to TRBJ1-5, with D unclear. This CDR3 has 16 residues. Between the trimmed V and J ends, which lost 8 bases and 0 bases, there was a span of 17 bases. Germline assignment: CDR1 ENHRY and CDR2 SYGVKD. DNA of the CDR3: TGTGCCATCTACGACAAGGGAGGGTATAGCAATCAGCCCCAGCATTTT. Translating it yields CAIYDKGGYSNQPQHF.

This clonotype was detected many times. The chain uses TRBV6-5 and TRBJ1-4; possible D gene TRBD1, 5 bases. This CDR3 region has 15 residues. The germline V gene encodes CDR1 MNHEY and CDR2 SVGAGI. Trimming removed 4 bases at V and 8 bases at J, with 17 bases between. The CDR3 here is CASSSGTVRGEKLFF. The CDR3, as DNA: TGTGCCAGCAGTTCTGGGACGGTGAGAGGGGAAAAACTGTTTTTT.

This clonotype has at least ten counts. The rearrangement joins TRBV12-3 or TRBV12-4 to TRBJ1-6; the D gene is possibly TRBD1 (5 bases). There are 13 residues in the CDR3. Trimming stripped 7 bases from V and 8 bases from J, with 12 bases between. The CDR3 loop is CASTYEGYSPLHF. As DNA, the CDR3 is TGTGCCAGCACGTACGAGGGGTATTCACCCCTCCACTTT.

The V and J genes are TRBV19 and TRBJ1-2; D possibly corresponds to TRBD1 (5 bases). Trimming stripped 5 bases from V and 4 bases from J, with 14 bases between. The germline gives CDR1 LNHDA, CDR2 SQIVND (reference sequence). CDR3 length equals 14 residues. CDR3: CASSSSTVIYGYTF. CDR3 in DNA: TGTGCCAGTAGTTCATCGACAGTGATCTATGGCTACACCTTC.

The chain links TRBV5-1 to TRBJ2-1, with D perhaps being TRBD1 or TRBD2 (5 bases each). This CDR3 comprises 16 residues. Trimming cost V 3 bases and J 8 bases, with 21 bases left between them. In germline, CDR1 is SGHRS, CDR2 YFSETQ. CDR3 amino acids: CASSWVRGQLSDEQFF. DNA for the CDR3: TGCGCCAGCAGCTGGGTGAGGGGCCAATTGAGCGATGAGCAGTTCTTC. The complete variable domain, with remaining parts taken from reference TRBV5-1 and TRBJ2-1, reads KAGVTQTPRYLIKTRGQQVTLSCSPISGHRSVSWYQQTPGQGLQFLFEYFSETQRNKGNFPGRFSGRQFSNSRSEMNVSTLELGDSALYLCASSWVRGQLSDEQFFGPGTRLTVL.

This clonotype occurred many times. The chain joins TRBV5-1 to TRBJ2-5; D is perhaps TRBD2 (7 bases). Germline loops: CDR1 SGHRS, CDR2 YFSETQ. Trimming removed 6 bases at V and 2 bases at J, with 17 bases between. CDR3 length: 15 amino acids. CDR3 in DNA: TGCGCCAGCAACACAGGGAGGGACCGACAAGAGACCCAGTACTTC. This gives the protein CASNTGRDRQETQYF.

This clonotype was picked up a small number of times. As DNA, the CDR3 is TGTGCCAGCTCACCACGACCGATTTACGAGCAGTACGTC. Its translation: CASSPRPIYEQYV. The chain couples TRBV18 to TRBJ2-7, with D uncertain. Germline CDR1 is KGHSH and CDR2 is LQKENI. The V and J ends lost 1 base and 4 bases respectively, with 8 bases between them. The CDR3 length is 13 residues.

The sample holds many counts of this clonotype. This sequence joins TRBV2 and TRBJ2-7; D is unresolved. Germline V gene data show CDR1 as SNHLY and CDR2 as FYNNEI. V was shortened by 4 bases and J by 6 bases, with 4 bases between the two germline ends. The CDR3 runs to 10 residues. The CDR3 DNA is TGTGCCAGCAGTGCACCCGAGCAGTACTTC. Its protein is CASSAPEQYF.

Many counts were recorded for this clonotype. The gene calls are TRBV29-1 and TRBJ2-5, with D tentatively TRBD1 (5 bases). Germline V gene data show CDR1 as SQVTM and CDR2 as ANQGSEA. The CDR3 totals 13 residues. Trimming took off 8 bases at V and 2 bases at J, with 15 bases between the two ends. Written as DNA, the CDR3 is TGCAGCACGACAGCTTCATTTCAAGAGACCCAGTACTTC. Amino acids: CSTTASFQETQYF.

The chain is built from TRBV6-2 or TRBV6-3 and TRBJ2-1, with TRBD1 matching over 7 bases. V shed 5 bases and J 0 bases; nucleotides not matched to a gene: 7. The CDR3 totals 16 residues. Germline CDR1 reads MNHEY; CDR2 reads SVGEGT. The CDR3 sequence: CASSPGDSNSYNEQFF. The CDR3 DNA is TGTGCCAGCAGTCCCGGGGACAGCAACTCCTACAATGAGCAGTTCTTC.

This clonotype was seen many times. The CDR3 loop is CSAPAVGGRRNIQYF. In DNA, the CDR3 is TGCAGTGCTCCCGCGGTTGGGGGGCGGAGAAACATTCAGTACTTC. The J gene is TRBJ2-4, the V gene TRBV20-1; D may correspond to TRBD1 or TRBD2 (6 bases each). Trimming stripped 5 bases from V and 6 bases from J, with 20 bases between. The V gene's germline CDR1 is DFQATT and CDR2 SNEGSKA (reference sequence). The CDR3 is 15 residues long.

This clonotype showed up many times. The chain combines TRBV12-3 or TRBV12-4 with TRBJ2-7, with 15 bases aligning to TRBD2. The CDR3 consists of 18 residues. Trimming took 3 bases from V and 4 from J; bases not matched to a gene: 10. This chain's CDR3 is CASSFGLRGLAGGYEQYF. CDR3 coding DNA: TGTGCCAGCAGTTTCGGTCTCCGGGGACTAGCGGGGGGTTACGAGCAGTACTTC.

This rearrangement joins TRBV2 to TRBJ2-1; possibly TRBD1 for D (5 bases). The CDR3 has 15 residues. Germline loops: CDR1 SNHLY, CDR2 FYNNEI. Trimming took off 4 bases at V and 7 bases at J, with 17 bases between the two ends. This chain's CDR3 is CASSAVVQGVNEQFF. DNA of the CDR3: TGTGCCAGCAGTGCAGTTGTCCAGGGCGTGAATGAGCAGTTCTTC.

This clonotype was counted at least ten times. J is TRBJ1-2 and V is TRBV29-1; D is unclear. This CDR3 is 10 amino acids long. Looked up from germline, CDR1 is SQVTM and CDR2 is ANQGSEA. V was clipped by 1 base and J by 7 bases, with 4 bases between them. The CDR3 coding sequence is TGCAGCGTTGAAGTTGGTGGCTACACCTTC. It codes for CSVEVGGYTF.